The next 29 T cell receptor beta chains were all read from a single sample in a study of Ad26.COV2.S vaccination and SARS-CoV-2 variants. The treatment here: about 20 received Ad26.COV2.S at low or high dose, single or two shots; 5 received placebo; per-sample allocation not given. On day 63 after the first injection, vaccine and placebo recipients gave samples. Some clones are missing from TCRdb's copy, which holds only in-frame ones; the method was immunoSEQ multiplex PCR. The sample carries fewer than 900,000 clones, around 92% recorded once. This sample comprised peripheral blood, obtained in a trial of Ad26.COV2.S vaccine versus placebo. These receptor sequences come from a person aged 18-65 years who received the Ad26.COV2.S COVID-19 vaccine or a placebo.

The J gene is TRBJ1-3, the V gene TRBV7-2; maybe TRBD1 (5 bases). CDR3 length: 14 amino acids. V was pared by 5 bases and J by 2 bases, with 10 bases between. Germline V gene lookup returns CDR1 SGHTA and CDR2 FQGNSA. CDR3 protein: CASSPPGPGNTIYF. CDR3 DNA sequence: TGTGCCAGCAGCCCCCCAGGGCCTGGAAACACCATATATTTT. Full variable domain (rest looked up from reference TRBV7-2 and TRBJ1-3): GAGVSQSPSNKVTEKGKDVELRCDPISGHTALYWYRQSLGQGLEFLIYFQGNSAPDKSGLPSDRFSAERTGGSVSTLTIQRTQQEDSAVYLCASSPPGPGNTIYFGEGSWLTVV.

On this clone itself: Other DNA sequences from this sample encode an identical CDR3 as well. The V gene is TRBV30, the J gene TRBJ2-2; no clear D gene. The CDR3 loop spans 14 amino acids. Germline V CDR1 and CDR2: GTSNPN, SVGIG (reference sequence). Trimming took 0 bases from V and 0 from J, leaving 5 bases between them. CDR3 amino acids: CAWSVRANTGELFF. CDR3 DNA sequence: TGTGCCTGGAGTGTCAGAGCGAACACCGGGGAGCTGTTTTTT.

The genes are TRBV10-3 and TRBJ2-3, with TRBD2 matching 13 bases. The CDR3 has 17 residues. J gave up 4 bases and V 5 bases, and 9 bases lay outside the gene matches. CDR1 and CDR2 (germline): ENHRY, SYGVKD. This CDR3 is CAISSLLAGGRPDTQYF. Written as DNA, the CDR3 is TGTGCCATCAGTTCCTTACTAGCGGGAGGGAGACCAGATACGCAGTATTTT.

V gene TRBV7-9 combines with J gene TRBJ1-6, with a weak D call TRBD1 (5 bases). V gave up 7 bases and J gave up 0 bases, with 19 bases separating them. Germline V gene sequence: CDR1 SEHNR, CDR2 FQNEAQ (reference sequence). The length of the CDR3 is 18 residues. The CDR3 reads CASTFLRGGDSYNSPLHF. The DNA of the CDR3 is TGTGCCAGCACTTTTTTGAGGGGAGGGGACTCCTATAATTCACCCCTCCACTTT.

The chain employs TRBV9 and TRBJ2-5, with TRBD2 matching 9 bases. Germline assignment: CDR1 SGDLS and CDR2 YYNGEE. This CDR3 region has 17 residues. The V gene end was trimmed by 0 bases and the J gene end by 2 bases; junction bases not matched to a gene: 8. The CDR3 DNA reads TGTGCCAGCAGCGTAGGCGGCGGGGGGGATGGACAAGAGACCCAGTACTTC. Translating it yields CASSVGGGGDGQETQYF.

The chain has TRBV2 and TRBJ2-2, with D possibly matching TRBD2 (6 bases). V gave up 5 bases and J gave up 5 bases, with 12 bases separating them. The CDR3 spans 14 residues. The germline V gene encodes CDR1 SNHLY and CDR2 FYNNEI. For the CDR3, the DNA is TGTGCCAGCAGTCGGGACTCGGAAACCGGGGAGCTGTTTTTT. Translating it yields CASSRDSETGELFF. Full variable domain (outside the CDR3, taken from reference TRBV2 and TRBJ2-2): EPEVTQTPSHQVTQMGQEVILRCVPISNHLYFYWYRQILGQKVEFLVSFYNNEISEKSEIFDDQFSVERPDGSNFTLKIRSTKLEDSAMYFCASSRDSETGELFFGEGSRLTVL.

The chain is built from TRBV11-2 and TRBJ2-2, with 9 bases matching TRBD2. After removal of 5 bases from V and 8 bases from J, the junction contained 12 bases not matched to a gene. Germline-derived CDR1 and CDR2 are SGHAT and FQNNGV. This CDR3 spans 16 amino acids. CDR3 residues: CASSRGAGGPSGELFF. The CDR3, as DNA: TGTGCCAGCAGCCGTGGGGCGGGAGGGCCGTCAGGGGAGCTGTTTTTT.

The chain has TRBV4-3 and TRBJ1-1; D not certain. The CDR3 length is 15 residues. Trimming cost V 0 bases and J 5 bases, with 13 bases left between them. Germline values: CDR1 LGHNA, CDR2 YSLEER. The CDR3 region has the DNA TGCGCCAGCAGCCAAGATAGGTCACCGGGGACTGAAGCTTTCTTT. Its protein product is CASSQDRSPGTEAFF.

The table lists this clone with a count of one. The chain has TRBV2 and TRBJ2-5, with 14 nucleotides matching TRBD2. The trim removed 6 bases at V and 5 bases at J, leaving 8 bases unmatched. The CDR3 loop spans 16 amino acids. CDR1 is SNHLY and CDR2 is FYNNEI in the germline V gene. Here the CDR3 reads CASSLTSGRGEETQYF. CDR3 nucleotides: TGTGCCAGCAGCTTGACTAGCGGGAGGGGTGAGGAGACCCAGTACTTC.

The chain recombines TRBV7-2 with TRBJ2-1; D perhaps matches TRBD1 (6 bases). CDR3 length: 17 residues. Germline CDR1 is SGHTA and CDR2 is FQGNSA. The V and J ends lost 4 bases and 0 bases respectively, with 16 bases between them. This CDR3 is CASSSNRATNSYNEQFF. DNA for the CDR3: TGTGCCAGCAGCTCCAACAGGGCTACAAACTCCTACAATGAGCAGTTCTTC. Full variable domain (rest looked up from reference TRBV7-2 and TRBJ2-1): GAGVSQSPSNKVTEKGKDVELRCDPISGHTALYWYRQSLGQGLEFLIYFQGNSAPDKSGLPSDRFSAERTGGSVSTLTIQRTQQEDSAVYLCASSSNRATNSYNEQFFGPGTRLTVL.

This chain links TRBV7-9 with TRBJ2-1, with TRBD2 matching 7 bases. Unmatched junction bases numbered 9, after V lost 9 bases and J lost 4 bases. The CDR3 is made up of 14 amino acids. Germline CDR1 is SEHNR and CDR2 is FQNEAQ (reference sequence). As DNA, the CDR3 is TGTGCCAGAACTTTCAGGACTAGATACAATGAGCAGTTCTTC. Translation: CARTFRTRYNEQFF.

The chain couples TRBV19 to TRBJ2-1; no firm D call. There are 13 residues in the CDR3. Trimming shortened V by 3 bases and J by 7 bases, and 10 bases separated the two germline ends. Per germline, CDR1 LNHDA and CDR2 SQIVND (reference sequence). CDR3 bases: TGTGCCAGTAGTATTCTGCGTGGAAATGAGCAGTTCTTC. This codes for CASSILRGNEQFF.

The rearrangement links TRBV3-1 (or the pseudogene TRBV3-2) to TRBJ2-2, with 8 bases that match TRBD2. The CDR3 sequence is 17 residues long. Germline CDR1 is LGHDT and CDR2 is YNNKEL (reference sequence). V lost 4 bases, J lost 8 bases, and 15 bases stayed unmatched. The CDR3 protein is CASSPQTGTSPKGELFF. In DNA, the CDR3 is TGTGCCAGCAGCCCCCAAACCGGGACTAGTCCGAAAGGGGAGCTGTTTTTT.

The table lists this clone with a count of one. This rearrangement joins TRBV12-3 or TRBV12-4 to TRBJ1-1; D remains ambiguous. V dropped 6 bases and J dropped 6 bases, with 14 bases sitting between them. This CDR3 comprises 13 residues. The DNA of the CDR3 is TGTGCCAGCAGCGACCAGGCGGGCGCTGAAGCTTTCTTT. Protein product: CASSDQAGAEAFF.

The V and J genes are TRBV7-8 and TRBJ1-2, with no clear D. Trimming took off 3 bases at V and 2 bases at J, with 7 bases between the two ends. CDR3 size: 13 residues. In germline, CDR1 is SGHVS, CDR2 FQNEAQ. In DNA form, the CDR3 reads TGTGCCAGCAGCTTCGTACAGAACTATGGCTACACCTTC. Its protein product is CASSFVQNYGYTF.

The V and J genes are TRBV5-5 and TRBJ1-5; D is undetermined. Trimming left V 2 bases short and J 0 bases short, with 6 bases between. The CDR3 covers 14 residues. The V gene's germline CDR1 is SGHKS and CDR2 YYEKEE (reference sequence). CDR3 protein: CASSLLDSNQPQHF. The CDR3 DNA follows: TGTGCCAGCAGCTTACTGGATAGCAATCAGCCCCAGCATTTT.

This sequence joins TRBV6-4 and TRBJ2-2; 8 bases are a match to TRBD2. The J segment lost 7 bases and the V segment lost 3 bases, leaving 4 bases of the junction unmatched. CDR1 and CDR2 from the germline V gene are MRHNA and SNTAGT. CDR3 size: 14 residues. CDR3 in amino acids: CASSESGSGGELFF. In DNA form, the CDR3 reads TGTGCCAGCAGTGAAAGCGGGAGTGGCGGGGAGCTGTTTTTT.

The V and J genes are TRBV7-3 and TRBJ1-2; 7 bases line up with TRBD1. This CDR3 is 14 amino acids long. Germline-derived CDR1 and CDR2 are SGHTA and FQGTGA. V dropped 6 bases and J dropped 6; count of bases not matched to a gene: 10. For the CDR3, the DNA is TGTGCCAGCAGTCTTGCAGGGGGTGAGGATGGCTACACCTTC. Amino acid sequence: CASSLAGGEDGYTF.

The genes are TRBV5-6 and TRBJ1-6; possible D gene TRBD1, 6 bases. The CDR3 covers 13 residues. Trimming took 6 bases from V and 8 from J, leaving 12 bases between them. Germline CDR1 is SGHDT and CDR2 is YYEEEE. The CDR3 is CASTGTQDSPLHF. The CDR3 bases are TGTGCCAGCACCGGGACACAAGATTCACCCCTCCACTTT.

This clone was observed a single time. The rearrangement uses TRBV7-9 and TRBJ1-1; D is unclear. CDR3 length: 11 residues. Germline CDR1 and CDR2: SEHNR and FQNEAQ (reference sequence). Trimming left V 10 bases short and J 0 bases short, with 6 bases between. CDR3 in DNA: TGTGCCATACAGCTGAACACTGAAGCTTTCTTT. Encoded protein: CAIQLNTEAFF.

V gene TRBV7-3 combines with J gene TRBJ2-1, with D possibly being TRBD1 (7 bases). V dropped 5 bases and J dropped 7 bases, with 18 bases sitting between them. This CDR3 contains 15 residues. Germline V lookup: CDR1 SGHTA, CDR2 FQGTGA. CDR3 sequence reads: CASSPGQPGGNEQFF. CDR3 DNA: TGTGCCAGCAGCCCGGGACAGCCTGGAGGGAATGAGCAGTTCTTC. The full variable domain, rest sourced from reference TRBV7-3 and TRBJ2-1, is GAGVSQTPSNKVTEKGKYVELRCDPISGHTALYWYRQSLGQGPEFLIYFQGTGAADDSGLPNDRFFAVRPEGSVSTLKIQRTERGDSAVYLCASSPGQPGGNEQFFGPGTRLTVL.

In the case of this clone: This same CDR3 is encoded by further DNA sequences in the sample. The chain uses TRBV5-1 and TRBJ2-5; 8 bases line up with TRBD1. The V segment lost 4 bases and the J segment 1 base; nucleotides outside the gene matches: 6. Germline CDR1 is SGHRS and CDR2 is YFSETQ. The CDR3 extends over 15 amino acids. The CDR3 loop is CASSLGQGAQETQYF. CDR3 DNA: TGCGCCAGCAGCCTTGGACAGGGCGCCCAAGAGACCCAGTACTTC.

The V call is TRBV12-3 or TRBV12-4, the J call TRBJ1-1, with D possibly TRBD1 on 5 matching bases. V lost 6 bases to trimming and J lost 4 bases, with 9 bases between them. This CDR3 has 12 residues. The CDR3 spells CASSRDGTEAFF. The CDR3 region has the DNA TGTGCCAGCAGCCGGGACGGCACTGAAGCTTTCTTT.

The rearrangement uses TRBV7-2 and TRBJ2-2, with TRBD1 matching over 10 bases. The CDR3 extends over 16 amino acids. V gave up 3 bases and J gave up 0 bases; unmatched junction bases: 1. Looked up from germline, CDR1 is SGHTA and CDR2 is FQGNSA. The CDR3 nucleotides are TGTGCCAGCAGCTTGACAGGGGGCGCGAACACCGGGGAGCTGTTTTTT. Translated: CASSLTGGANTGELFF.

The V and J genes are TRBV11-3 and TRBJ2-2, with D hard to call. Trimming removed 0 bases at V and 7 bases at J, with 9 bases between. The germline gives CDR1 SGHNT, CDR2 YENEEA. This CDR3 is 14 amino acids long. As DNA, the CDR3 is TGTGCCAGCAGCTTAGATAGGAGCGACGGGGAGCTGTTTTTT. It is translated as CASSLDRSDGELFF. Based on the CDR3 plus reference TRBV11-3 and TRBJ2-2, the full variable domain is EAGVVQSPRYKIIEKKQPVAFWCNPISGHNTLYWYLQNLGQGPELLIRYENEEAVDDSQLPKDRFSAERLKGVDSTLKIQPAELGDSAVYLCASSLDRSDGELFFGEGSRLTVL.

The genes are TRBV2 and TRBJ1-1, with D unresolved. The CDR3 is 14 amino acids. Trimming left V 1 base short and J 10 bases short, with 16 bases between. Germline-derived CDR1 and CDR2 are SNHLY and FYNNEI. The CDR3 nucleotides read TGTGCCAGCAGTGAAGAGGGCCAGGCTAAAGGAGCTTTCTTT. This gives the protein CASSEEGQAKGAFF. Variable domain in full (rest from reference TRBV2 and TRBJ1-1): EPEVTQTPSHQVTQMGQEVILRCVPISNHLYFYWYRQILGQKVEFLVSFYNNEISEKSEIFDDQFSVERPDGSNFTLKIRSTKLEDSAMYFCASSEEGQAKGAFFGQGTRLTVV.

V gene TRBV18 combines with J gene TRBJ1-1, with D possibly TRBD1 on 6 matching bases. The CDR3 has 16 amino acids. With 4 bases removed from V and 0 bases from J, the gap between germline ends came to 15 bases. Looked up from germline, CDR1 is KGHSH and CDR2 is LQKENI. CDR3 nucleotide sequence: TGTGCCAGCTCACGGGAACGGGACACCATGAACACTGAAGCTTTCTTT. It yields the protein CASSRERDTMNTEAFF.

This chain joins TRBV3-1 (or the pseudogene TRBV3-2) and TRBJ1-5, with 7 positions matching TRBD1. This CDR3 is 15 amino acids long. The junction had 8 bases not matched to a gene; V was cut back by 4 bases and J by 5 bases. CDR1 and CDR2 (germline): LGHDT, YNNKEL (reference sequence). The CDR3: CASSPTGTGDQPQHF. The CDR3 region has the DNA TGTGCCAGCAGCCCGACAGGGACTGGGGATCAGCCCCAGCATTTT.

The chain joins TRBV19 to TRBJ1-3, with TRBD1 identical over 7 bases. Germline V CDR1 and CDR2: LNHDA, SQIVND (reference sequence). This CDR3 is 16 amino acids long. The V segment lost 7 bases and the J segment 0 bases; nucleotides outside the gene matches: 9. This CDR3 reads CASTLQGTISGNTIYF. Here the CDR3 DNA reads TGTGCCAGTACTCTACAGGGGACAATCTCTGGAAACACCATATATTTT.